This TCR beta chain was recovered during a study of T-cell reconstitution after alpha-beta-depleted transplantation in children. The table lists this clonotype with a count of one. Unique molecular identifiers were incorporated during preparation of the TCRbeta library. TCRdb reprocessed the PCR reads with MiXCR, giving one entry per CDR3 protein. The sample has 500,000 to 600,000 distinct CDR3 sequences, 20% to 30% seen once. The V and J ends lost 0 bases and 3 bases respectively, with 8 bases between them. This CDR3 region has 15 residues. This sequence originates from a boy less than two years old with Wiskott-Aldrich syndrome, due to receive a stem cell transplant. V and J are TRBV12-3 or TRBV12-4 and TRBJ2-2; D is ambiguous. This specimen consisted of PBMCs, obtained before TCRalphabeta/CD19-depleted stem cell transplant. The CDR3 DNA is TGTGCCAGCAGTTTAGCTACCCTACACACCGGGGAGCTGTTTTTT. It translates to CASSLATLHTGELFF.